These 25 T cell receptor beta chains were sequenced from one sample in a study of cytomegalovirus exposure and HLA in healthy donors. The PCR was carried out with 60 Vbeta primers and 13 Jbeta primers. Using immunoSEQ multiplex PCR, the repertoire was profiled, and TCRdb retains in-frame clones only, with some absent. The table has about 130,000 clones, approximately 80% seen once. Sequencing used PBMCs. The receptors were sampled from a woman between 40 and 50 years old in good health and CMV-seronegative.

Written as DNA, the CDR3 is TGTGCCAGCAGTACGGAGGCGGCCTACGAGCAGTACTTC. It is translated as CASSTEAAYEQYF. V is TRBV6-1 and J is TRBJ2-5; weak D call: TRBD2 (5 bases). The assigned J gene may be wrong: the sequence end matches TRBJ2-7 better. This CDR3 is built from 13 residues. Per germline, CDR1 MNHNS and CDR2 SASEGT.

This chain uses TRBV11-3 with TRBJ1-1; D gene ambiguous. Looked up from germline, CDR1 is SGHNT and CDR2 is YENEEA. The CDR3 has 13 residues. V gave up 4 bases and J gave up 1 base, with 7 bases separating them. The chain's CDR3 is CASSSRGNTEAFF. DNA for the CDR3: TGTGCCAGCAGCTCCCGCGGGAACACTGAAGCTTTCTTT.

This clone was picked up a small number of times. The chain uses TRBV7-9 and TRBJ1-1; D is ambiguous. This CDR3 has 12 residues. Germline V gene sequence: CDR1 SEHNR, CDR2 FQNEAQ (reference sequence). The V end lost 5 bases, the J end lost 1 base, and 5 bases lay between the germline ends. CDR3 loop: CASSRGNTEAFF. CDR3 coding DNA: TGTGCCAGCAGCCGGGGGAACACTGAAGCTTTCTTT.

The chain recombines TRBV4-1 with TRBJ2-7, with D possibly being TRBD1 (6 bases). The CDR3 spans 13 residues. V lost 0 bases and J 7 bases, leaving 10 bases between the germline ends. Germline V CDR1 and CDR2: MGHRA, YSYEKL. Here the CDR3 reads CASSQDWTDEQYF. In DNA, the CDR3 is TGCGCCAGCAGCCAAGACTGGACAGATGAGCAGTACTTC.

V usage is TRBV27 and J usage is TRBJ1-5, with D tentatively TRBD1 (6 bases). V shed 5 bases and J shed 3 bases, with 11 bases lying between them. Looked up from germline, CDR1 is MNHEY and CDR2 is SMNVEV (reference sequence). CDR3 size: 14 residues. The CDR3 DNA sequence: TGTGCCAGCAGTCCGCGGGGGGCCAATCAGCCCCAGCATTTT. This encodes CASSPRGANQPQHF.

The chain recombines TRBV6-1 with TRBJ1-2; D not resolved. Germline-derived CDR1 and CDR2 are MNHNS and SASEGT. The ends were cut back, 1 base at V and 4 bases at J, with 16 bases in the middle. CDR3 length equals 16 residues. The CDR3 sequence is CASSEGTDPKGYGYTF. The CDR3, as DNA: TGTGCCAGCAGTGAAGGAACAGATCCTAAAGGCTATGGCTACACCTTC.

The chain couples TRBV18 to TRBJ1-1, with D unclear. The germline CDR1 and CDR2 sequences are KGHSH and LQKENI. This CDR3 has 11 amino acids. V was pared by 6 bases and J by 3 bases, with 5 bases between. The chain's CDR3 is CASSSDTEAFF. The DNA of the CDR3 is TGTGCCAGCTCCTCCGACACTGAAGCTTTCTTT. Variable domain in full (rest from reference TRBV18 and TRBJ1-1): NAGVMQNPRHLVRRRGQEARLRCSPMKGHSHVYWYRQLPEEGLKFMVYLQKENIIDESGMPKERFSAEFPKEGPSILRIQQVVRGDSAAYFCASSSDTEAFFGQGTRLTVV.

Note on this clone: Other DNA sequences in this specimen translate into the identical CDR3. CDR3 bases: TGTGCCAGCAGCCCAGGGAATTCGGGCGCAGATACGCAGTATTTT. It encodes CASSPGNSGADTQYF. This chain uses TRBV11-1 with TRBJ2-3; D is perhaps TRBD1 (5 bases). The ends were cut back, 5 bases at V and 4 bases at J, with 16 bases in the middle. Germline CDR1 is SGHAT and CDR2 is FQDESV (reference sequence). The length of the CDR3 is 15 residues.

The chain carries TRBV10-1 and TRBJ2-2, with a tentative D call TRBD2 (6 bases). The V and J ends lost 6 bases and 5 bases respectively, with 16 bases between them. The CDR3 is 15 residues long. CDR1 WNHNN and CDR2 SYGVQD come from the germline V gene (reference sequence). The CDR3 DNA reads as TGCGCCAGCAGCCTTCAGCGGGTCGATACCGGGGAGCTGTTTTTT. Translation: CASSLQRVDTGELFF.

This clone showed up just a few times. The rearrangement uses TRBV7-3 and TRBJ2-1; 10 nucleotides align to TRBD2. J was trimmed by 6 bases and V by 1 base; bases with no gene match: 3. The CDR3 extends over 15 amino acids. Germline V lookup: CDR1 SGHTA, CDR2 FQGTGA. The CDR3 spells CASSLRASGGNEQFF. The CDR3 bases are TGTGCCAGCAGCTTAAGGGCTAGCGGGGGCAATGAGCAGTTCTTC.

The chain has TRBV30 and TRBJ2-7, with D perhaps matching TRBD2 (6 bases). The V end was cut by 5 bases, the J end by 0 bases, with 8 bases between. The germline CDR1 and CDR2 sequences are GTSNPN and SVGIG (reference sequence). The CDR3 contains 12 residues. The CDR3 bases are TGTGCCTGGGGGGACTCCTCCTACGAGCAGTACTTC. As protein: CAWGDSSYEQYF.

A few counts support this clone. This chain links TRBV11-2 with TRBJ2-5, with 15 positions matching TRBD2. Germline V CDR1 and CDR2: SGHAT, FQNNGV. V was clipped by 3 bases and J by 1 base; unmatched bases: 3. CDR3 length: 17 residues. In nucleotides, the CDR3 is TGTGCCAGCAGCTTGGGACTAGCGGGGGGTACCCAAGAGACCCAGTACTTC. This encodes CASSLGLAGGTQETQYF.

This sequence joins TRBV7-3 and TRBJ2-3; TRBD2 agrees at 14 bases. CDR3 length equals 17 residues. The germline V gene has CDR1 SGHTA and CDR2 FQGTGA. V was pared by 5 bases and J by 6 bases, with 10 bases of the junction left unmatched. The CDR3 loop is CASSRGLAGGQADTQYF. The CDR3 region has the DNA TGTGCCAGCAGCCGTGGACTAGCGGGGGGTCAGGCGGATACGCAGTATTTT.

The chain couples TRBV11-2 to TRBJ2-5, with a possible D match to TRBD1 (6 bases). With 5 bases removed from V and 3 bases from J, the gap between germline ends came to 16 bases. CDR3 size: 15 residues. From germline, CDR1 is SGHAT and CDR2 FQNNGV. The CDR3 region has the DNA TGTGCCAGCAGCATAATGGGACATATGAAAGAGACCCAGTACTTC. It encodes CASSIMGHMKETQYF.

This clone was recorded a few times. V gene TRBV5-1 combines with J gene TRBJ2-3, with 7 bases lining up with TRBD1. The V and J ends lost 4 bases and 1 base, in that order; junction bases with no gene match: 3. Germline values: CDR1 SGHRS, CDR2 YFSETQ. The CDR3 runs to 14 residues. As DNA, the CDR3 is TGCGCCAGCAGCCTGGGGACAGGCACAGATACGCAGTATTTT. It yields the protein CASSLGTGTDTQYF.

The chain uses TRBV28 and TRBJ1-6; 11 bases match TRBD1. Trimming removed 5 bases from V and 0 bases from J; junction bases left unmatched: 6. CDR3 length equals 18 residues. Germline V gives CDR1 MDHEN, CDR2 SYDVKM. The DNA of the CDR3 is TGTGCCAGCAGTCCGGGACAGGGGGTCTTCTCCTATAATTCACCCCTCCACTTT. Its protein is CASSPGQGVFSYNSPLHF.

The V call is TRBV9, the J call TRBJ2-3, with 11 bases fitting TRBD2. V gave up 3 bases and J gave up 6 bases; unmatched junction bases: 6. The V gene's germline CDR1 is SGDLS and CDR2 YYNGEE. The CDR3 has 15 amino acids. Written as DNA, the CDR3 is TGTGCCAGCAGCGCCCTAGCGGGGGGTCTTGATACGCAGTATTTT. Its protein product is CASSALAGGLDTQYF.

This rearrangement joins TRBV5-1 to TRBJ1-1, with a possible D match to TRBD1 (5 bases). V was shortened by 4 bases and J by 0 bases, with 16 bases between the two germline ends. Looked up from germline, CDR1 is SGHRS and CDR2 is YFSETQ. The CDR3 is 16 residues long. CDR3: CASSPLGADLNTEAFF. The CDR3 DNA reads as TGCGCCAGCAGCCCCTTAGGGGCAGACCTGAACACTGAAGCTTTCTTT.

V and J are TRBV28 and TRBJ2-1; 7 bases align to TRBD1. The CDR3 contains 12 residues. Germline V lookup: CDR1 MDHEN, CDR2 SYDVKM. J was trimmed by 13 bases and V by 6 bases; bases with no gene match: 9. The CDR3 region has the DNA TGTGCCAGCAGCATCCAAAGGGGGCAACAGTTCTTC. This gives the protein CASSIQRGQQFF.

This clone was picked up a small number of times. The chain recombines TRBV6-1 with TRBJ1-2; 10 bases map to TRBD1. Germline CDR1 is MNHNS and CDR2 is SASEGT. This CDR3 has 14 amino acids. V shed 1 base, J shed 8 bases, and the junction held 4 bases outside the gene matches. The CDR3 here is CASSEGDRGGGYTF. The CDR3 DNA reads TGTGCCAGCAGTGAAGGGGACAGGGGAGGGGGCTACACCTTC.

This rearrangement joins TRBV9 to TRBJ2-7; D is perhaps TRBD1 (5 bases). This CDR3 region has 13 residues. Germline CDR1 and CDR2: SGDLS and YYNGEE. V lost 3 bases to trimming and J lost 1 base, with 8 bases between them. The CDR3 spells CASSADNSYEQYF. The CDR3 nucleotides read TGTGCCAGCAGCGCGGACAATTCCTACGAGCAGTACTTC.

The rearrangement uses TRBV14 and TRBJ1-4; the D is unclear. The CDR3 is 13 amino acids. The ends were cut back, 4 bases at V and 4 bases at J, with 7 bases in the middle. Germline values: CDR1 SGHDN, CDR2 FVKESK. DNA for the CDR3: TGTGCCAGCAGCCCATCGGGTAATGAAAAACTGTTTTTT. Amino acids: CASSPSGNEKLFF.

The chain has TRBV14 and TRBJ2-2; a weak D match, TRBD1 (6 bases). The germline V gene has CDR1 SGHDN and CDR2 FVKESK. The CDR3 loop spans 16 amino acids. The V end was cut by 1 base, the J end by 4 bases, with 13 bases between. The CDR3 nucleotides read TGTGCCAGCAGCCAAGGGTGGGCAGGGGCCACCGGGGAGCTGTTTTTT. Protein product: CASSQGWAGATGELFF.

The chain recombines TRBV5-1 with TRBJ2-2; TRBD2 might be the D (5 bases). Germline V lookup: CDR1 SGHRS, CDR2 YFSETQ. CDR3 length equals 13 residues. V was pared by 6 bases and J by 6 bases, with 12 bases between. The CDR3 DNA is TGCGCCAGCAACAACGGCGGGCCCGGGGAGCTGTTTTTT. As protein: CASNNGGPGELFF.

This clone was observed a single time. The sample holds other DNA sequences that translate to the same CDR3. V is TRBV28 and J is TRBJ2-1; the D gene is possibly TRBD1 (6 bases). The germline V gene encodes CDR1 MDHEN and CDR2 SYDVKM. The CDR3 spans 14 residues. Trimming cost V 4 bases and J 1 base, with 8 bases left between them. CDR3 region: CASSYGTSYNEQFF. The DNA of the CDR3 is TGTGCCAGCAGTTACGGGACATCCTACAATGAGCAGTTCTTC.